One and the same sample provided the 8 T cell receptor beta chains below, sequenced in a study of T cell responses to AZD1222 COVID-19 vaccine. Sequencing used immunoSEQ multiplex PCR; TCRdb keeps in-frame clones, though not all of them. The sample comprises fewer than 120,000 clones, around 81% of which are singletons, and 4% to 5% rests with the top ten. The starting material was peripheral blood, obtained on day 0 of AZD1222 vaccination. These receptors were obtained from an adult in good health.

This clone has only a few counts. V gene TRBV10-2 combines with J gene TRBJ1-3; 10 bases fit TRBD1. Germline V CDR1 and CDR2: WSHSY, SAAADI. V was clipped by 6 bases and J by 2 bases; unmatched bases: 4. This CDR3 contains 15 residues. CDR3 nucleotide sequence: TGCGCCAGCAGGTCCGGACAGGGGGCTGGAAACACCATATATTTT. It translates to CASRSGQGAGNTIYF.

This clone appeared a few times. This chain uses TRBV6-5 with TRBJ1-1, with no clear D. The germline V gene encodes CDR1 MNHEY and CDR2 SVGAGI. This CDR3 is 15 amino acids long. V was clipped by 0 bases and J by 3 bases, with 11 bases between them. CDR3 region: CASSYSRMSDTEAFF. CDR3 nucleotide sequence: TGTGCCAGCAGTTACTCGAGGATGTCGGACACTGAAGCTTTCTTT.

V usage is TRBV7-7 and J usage is TRBJ1-4; D is unclear. With 5 bases removed from V and 2 bases from J, the gap between germline ends came to 15 bases. This CDR3 has 16 residues. Germline V CDR1 and CDR2: SSHAT, FNYEAQ (reference sequence). DNA of the CDR3: TGTGCCAGCAGCCTCGGTCCCAGAACGACTAATGAAAAACTGTTTTTT. Encoded protein: CASSLGPRTTNEKLFF. Full variable domain (remainder filled in from reference TRBV7-7 and TRBJ1-4): GAGVSQSPRYKVTKRGQDVTLRCDPISSHATLYWYQQALGQGPEFLTYFNYEAQPDKSGLPSDRFSAERPEGSISTLTIQRTEQRDSAMYRCASSLGPRTTNEKLFFGSGTQLSVL.

This clone showed up just a few times. The rearrangement uses TRBV25-1 and TRBJ2-2; 7 bases match TRBD2. Per the germline V gene, CDR1 is MGHDK and CDR2 is SYGVNS. J was trimmed by 4 bases and V by 1 base; bases with no gene match: 6. The CDR3 spans 16 residues. Here the CDR3 DNA reads TGTGCCAGCAGTGAATTCGTGGGAGGGCCCACCGGGGAGCTGTTTTTT. It specifies CASSEFVGGPTGELFF.

This rearrangement joins TRBV2 to TRBJ2-1, with D possibly TRBD2 on 6 matching bases. V was pared by 6 bases and J by 0 bases, with 21 bases between. Germline loops: CDR1 SNHLY, CDR2 FYNNEI. This CDR3 is built from 18 residues. The CDR3 region has the DNA TGTGCCAGCAGAATGGTGGCTAGCGTCAGGAGCTCCTACAATGAGCAGTTCTTC. Its protein is CASRMVASVRSSYNEQFF. Variable domain in full (rest from reference TRBV2 and TRBJ2-1): EPEVTQTPSHQVTQMGQEVILRCVPISNHLYFYWYRQILGQKVEFLVSFYNNEISEKSEIFDDQFSVERPDGSNFTLKIRSTKLEDSAMYFCASRMVASVRSSYNEQFFGPGTRLTVL.

The CDR3 is CASSLGTDGNTIYF. The CDR3 DNA reads as TGTGCCAGCAGCTTAGGGACGGACGGAAACACCATATATTTT. The chain recombines TRBV7-6 with TRBJ1-3; D remains ambiguous. The CDR3 is made up of 14 amino acids. Germline CDR1 reads SGHVS; CDR2 reads FNYEAQ. Trimming cost V 1 base and J 4 bases, with 8 bases left between them. Together with reference TRBV7-6 and TRBJ1-3, the CDR3 gives the full variable domain: GAGVSQSPRYKVTKRGQDVALRCDPISGHVSLYWYRQALGQGPEFLTYFNYEAQQDKSGLPNDRFSAERPEGSISTLTIQRTEQRDSAMYRCASSLGTDGNTIYFGEGSWLTVV.

The V and J genes are TRBV2 and TRBJ2-7, with 10 bases identical to TRBD1. Germline values: CDR1 SNHLY, CDR2 FYNNEI. The CDR3 has 13 residues. Trimming removed 5 bases from V and 7 bases from J; junction bases left unmatched: 5. The CDR3 DNA reads as TGTGCCAGCAGTAGGGACAGGGGAGAGGAGCAGTACTTC. Translation: CASSRDRGEEQYF.

The chain links TRBV7-2 to TRBJ2-1; D call uncertain. This CDR3 region has 16 residues. CDR1 and CDR2 from the germline V gene are SGHTA and FQGNSA. Trimming shortened V by 6 bases and J by 2 bases, and 17 bases separated the two germline ends. CDR3 sequence (DNA): TGTGCCAGCAGTGCTGCTGAAATAGGAGCCTACAATGAGCAGTTCTTC. It is translated as CASSAAEIGAYNEQFF.